Below are 2 T cell receptor beta chains sequenced from a single sample in a study of cytomegalovirus exposure and HLA in healthy donors. 60 Vbeta and 13 Jbeta primers were used in PCR. The table came from immunoSEQ multiplex PCR; TCRdb's copy has only in-frame clones and leaves some out. The data show 95,000 to 100,000 clones, over 70% seen once. Input material: PBMCs. All receptors come from a man aged 50 or older in good health and CMV-seronegative.

The chain links TRBV19 to TRBJ1-5; 8 bases align to TRBD1. Trimming at V came to 6 bases and at J to 2 bases, leaving 6 bases not matched to a gene. This CDR3 comprises 15 residues. Germline CDR1 is LNHDA and CDR2 is SQIVND (reference sequence). The CDR3 nucleotides are TGTGCCAGTAGACGACAGGGGATGGGCAATCAGCCCCAGCATTTT. Its protein is CASRRQGMGNQPQHF.

This clone was seen only a few times. The chain employs TRBV6-6 and TRBJ1-4; possible D gene TRBD1, 6 bases. The germline V gene encodes CDR1 MNHNY and CDR2 SVGAGI (reference sequence). V shed 6 bases and J shed 4 bases, with 12 bases lying between them. The CDR3 length is 14 residues. The DNA of the CDR3 is TGTGCCAGCAGACGAGGGGGAAATAATGAAAAACTGTTTTTT. Its translation is CASRRGGNNEKLFF.